Each of the 25 T cell receptor beta chains below was sequenced from the same sample in a study of T cells in Graves' hyperthyroidism and ophthalmopathy (dated by TCRdb to about 2019). Preparation of the library involved multiplex PCR. TCRdb names Illumina HiSeq 2000 as the instrument used. Amplification of TCR beta CDR3 regions was carried out from RNA transcripts. For the first round of RT-PCR on the TCR CDR3, the HTBI primer set was used together with the Qiagen OneStep RT-PCR kit. The public reads were run again by TCRdb, first through fastp at Q25 and then through MiXCR, and only productive beta chains were kept. Rows with one shared CDR3 protein collapse into an entry with the most common genes and DNA. In this sample the table shows around 500,000 distinct CDR3 sequences, roughly 16% of which occur a single time. The ten biggest clones cover less than 30% of the sample. Sequenced sample: blood. These receptors all come from a woman aged 25 to 45 with Graves' ophthalmopathy.

This clonotype was picked up a small number of times. J is TRBJ1-1 and V is TRBV12-3 or TRBV12-4; 7 bases agree with TRBD1. V was clipped by 6 bases and J by 5 bases; unmatched bases: 9. The CDR3 sequence is 14 residues long. CDR3 DNA sequence: TGTGCCAGCAGCCCAACAGGGGCGGGAACTGAAGCTTTCTTT. Amino acid sequence: CASSPTGAGTEAFF.

The table lists this clonotype with a few counts. The genes are TRBV20-1 and TRBJ1-2; TRBD1 matches 9 bases. The CDR3 has 15 amino acids. In germline, CDR1 is DFQATT, CDR2 SNEGSKA (reference sequence). The J segment lost 7 bases and the V segment lost 6 bases, leaving 15 bases of the junction unmatched. CDR3 amino acids: CSAHTGTGNTVGYTF. Here the CDR3 DNA reads TGCAGTGCACATACCGGGACAGGGAACACGGTTGGCTACACCTTC.

The chain has TRBV28 and TRBJ1-6, with 7 bases lining up with TRBD1. This CDR3 has 12 amino acids. The germline V gene has CDR1 MDHEN and CDR2 SYDVKM. J lost 10 bases, V lost 6 bases, and 3 bases had no gene match. This CDR3 is CASRTGQSPLHF. Written as DNA, the CDR3 is TGTGCCAGCAGGACAGGGCAATCACCCCTCCACTTT.

The table lists this clonotype with a count of one. V usage is TRBV28 and J usage is TRBJ2-7; 9 nucleotides match TRBD2. Germline CDR1 is MDHEN and CDR2 is SYDVKM. With 3 bases clipped from V and 6 bases from J, the junction kept 6 bases outside the gene matches. CDR3 length: 14 residues. The CDR3 DNA follows: TGTGCCAGCAGTTTGGAACTAGCGGGCCTCGAGCAGTACTTC. This codes for CASSLELAGLEQYF.

A word on this clonotype: Just one base apart from a much larger clone, this may be a read error. This sequence joins TRBV25-1 and TRBJ1-5, with D possibly matching TRBD1 (5 bases). The CDR3 is 13 amino acids. V gave up 4 bases and J gave up 3 bases, with 7 bases separating them. CDR1 is MGHDK and CDR2 is SYGVNS in the germline V gene. Here the CDR3 DNA reads TGTGCCAGCAGTGGGGGGGTCAATCAGCCCCAGCATTTT. Protein sequence: CASSGGVNQPQHF.

This sequence joins TRBV19 and TRBJ2-5, with a tentative D call TRBD2 (6 bases). The CDR3 is 15 residues long. V lost 5 bases and J 5 bases, leaving 18 bases between the germline ends. Germline-derived CDR1 and CDR2 are LNHDA and SQIVND (reference sequence). This chain's CDR3 is CASSFAGTLLETQYF. The CDR3 DNA is TGTGCCAGTAGTTTCGCCGGGACTCTTCTGGAGACCCAGTACTTC.

This clonotype was detected many times. This chain uses TRBV3-1 with TRBJ1-1; D is undetermined. The CDR3 spans 15 residues. The V gene lost 1 base and the J gene lost 2 bases, with 11 bases spanning the gap. Germline CDR1 reads LGHDT; CDR2 reads YNNKEL (reference sequence). The CDR3 nucleotides are TGTGCCAGCAGCCAAGGTCGGTGGGGAAACACTGAAGCTTTCTTT. Translating it yields CASSQGRWGNTEAFF. Combining the CDR3 with reference TRBV3-1 and TRBJ1-1 gives the whole variable domain DTAVSQTPKYLVTQMGNDKSIKCEQNLGHDTMYWYKQDSKKFLKIMFSYNNKELIINETVPNRFSPKSPDKAHLNLHINSLELGDSAVYFCASSQGRWGNTEAFFGQGTRLTVV.

V and J are TRBV20-1 and TRBJ1-2; the match to TRBD1 covers 9 bases. The CDR3 covers 16 residues. Per germline, CDR1 DFQATT and CDR2 SNEGSKA (reference sequence). The J segment lost 2 bases and the V segment lost 5 bases, leaving 12 bases of the junction unmatched. CDR3 loop: CSAVRDRVTGNYGYTF. CDR3 coding DNA: TGCAGTGCTGTCCGGGACAGGGTCACCGGAAACTATGGCTACACCTTC.

The gene calls are TRBV7-3 and TRBJ2-3; TRBD2 agrees at 10 bases. This CDR3 comprises 16 residues. Germline loops: CDR1 SGHTA, CDR2 FQGTGA. Losses at the gene ends were 3 bases for V and 2 bases for J; bases not matched to a gene: 5. CDR3 amino acids: CASSFTSGTHTDTQYF. CDR3 coding DNA: TGTGCCAGCAGCTTTACTAGCGGGACCCACACAGATACGCAGTATTTT. The entire variable domain, with the rest obtained from reference TRBV7-3 and TRBJ2-3, is as follows: GAGVSQTPSNKVTEKGKYVELRCDPISGHTALYWYRQSLGQGPEFLIYFQGTGAADDSGLPNDRFFAVRPEGSVSTLKIQRTERGDSAVYLCASSFTSGTHTDTQYFGPGTRLTVL.

This clonotype showed up many times. This chain links TRBV30 with TRBJ1-2; 9 positions match TRBD1. With 8 bases clipped from V and 4 bases from J, the junction kept 5 bases outside the gene matches. The CDR3 spans 12 residues. Germline-derived CDR1 and CDR2 are GTSNPN and SVGIG (reference sequence). The CDR3 DNA reads TGTGCCCGGGGACAGGGAGGCTATGGCTACACCTTC. Translating it yields CARGQGGYGYTF.

This clonotype was recorded many times. The rearrangement joins TRBV10-3 to TRBJ2-7; 8 bases match TRBD2. CDR3 length equals 14 residues. The trim removed 6 bases at V and 4 bases at J, leaving 8 bases unmatched. In germline, CDR1 is ENHRY, CDR2 SYGVKD. The DNA of the CDR3 is TGTGCCATCAGCATGGGACTAGGATGGTACGAGCAGTACTTC. Translation: CAISMGLGWYEQYF.

This chain connects TRBV30 to TRBJ1-5; tentatively, D is TRBD1 (5 bases). Per the germline V gene, CDR1 is GTSNPN and CDR2 is SVGIG (reference sequence). V was clipped by 4 bases and J by 6 bases, with 16 bases between them. CDR3 size: 14 residues. CDR3 sequence reads: CAWTEGMGLQPQHF. DNA of the CDR3: TGTGCCTGGACGGAGGGTATGGGGCTTCAGCCCCAGCATTTT.

The chain links TRBV11-2 to TRBJ2-3; 7 nucleotides match TRBD1. Per the germline V gene, CDR1 is SGHAT and CDR2 is FQNNGV. This CDR3 has 16 residues. V was pared by 5 bases and J by 0 bases, with 8 bases of the junction left unmatched. In DNA form, the CDR3 reads TGTGCCAGCAGCCCAAGACAGGGAGCTAGCACAGATACGCAGTATTTT. Protein product: CASSPRQGASTDTQYF.

This clonotype came up once. The V and J genes are TRBV2 and TRBJ2-3; 9 bases map to TRBD2. Germline V gives CDR1 SNHLY, CDR2 FYNNEI. This CDR3 region has 15 residues. Germline trimming cut 2 bases from V and 4 bases from J; bases unmatched to any gene: 4. The DNA of the CDR3 is TGTGCCAGCAGTGAATACGGCGGGAGGGCAGATACGCAGTATTTT. Residues: CASSEYGGRADTQYF.

This clonotype was found many times. The V call is TRBV12-3 or TRBV12-4, the J call TRBJ2-5; TRBD1 matches 7 bases. The ends lost 5 bases at V and 2 bases at J; junction bases unmatched: 11. The CDR3 has 16 amino acids. As DNA, the CDR3 is TGTGCCAGCAGTCCCCCGACAGGGAAGATTCAAGAGACCCAGTACTTC. Protein: CASSPPTGKIQETQYF.

This clonotype was seen a handful of times. The chain uses TRBV20-1 and TRBJ2-2; TRBD1 is a possible D gene (6 bases). V gave up 4 bases and J gave up 8 bases, with 8 bases separating them. Germline CDR1 and CDR2: DFQATT and SNEGSKA (reference sequence). This CDR3 has 11 amino acids. The CDR3 nucleotides read TGCAGTGCTACTACAGGGGGGGAGCTGTTTTTT. The encoded protein is CSATTGGELFF.

This clonotype occurred many times. The chain links TRBV12-3 or TRBV12-4 to TRBJ1-2; D is unclear. V lost 6 bases, J lost 7 bases, and 15 bases lay in between. The CDR3 is 13 amino acids. The CDR3: CASSLSLGSGYTF. The CDR3 DNA reads as TGTGCCAGCAGCCTTAGTCTAGGTTCTGGCTACACCTTC.

This clonotype came up many times. V usage is TRBV27 and J usage is TRBJ2-7; D ambiguous. Germline V gives CDR1 MNHEY, CDR2 SMNVEV (reference sequence). This CDR3 is 13 amino acids long. V lost 4 bases and J 7 bases, leaving 14 bases between the germline ends. The CDR3 nucleotides read TGTGCCAGCAGTTCCTCCTCCCATCGGGAGCAGTACTTC. Translation: CASSSSSHREQYF.

This clonotype was observed at least ten times. The CDR3 sequence: CASRDKNTEAFF. The CDR3 nucleotides read TGTGCCAGCAGGGATAAGAACACTGAAGCTTTCTTT. The chain joins TRBV28 to TRBJ1-1; D gene unclear. The CDR3 consists of 12 residues. CDR1 is MDHEN and CDR2 is SYDVKM in the germline V gene. The V gene lost 6 bases and the J gene lost 1 base, with 6 bases spanning the gap.

This clonotype was recorded many times. The genes are TRBV7-2 and TRBJ2-7; 7 nucleotides agree with TRBD1. V trimming: 5 bases; J trimming: 4 bases; junction bases outside the gene matches: 5. Germline CDR1 reads SGHTA; CDR2 reads FQGNSA. The CDR3 is 13 amino acids. The CDR3 bases are TGTGCCAGCAGCCCGGGACAGCGGTACGAGCAGTACTTC. Translated, it gives CASSPGQRYEQYF.

The rearrangement uses TRBV28 and TRBJ1-5, with TRBD1 as a possible D gene (5 bases). Germline values: CDR1 MDHEN, CDR2 SYDVKM. The V gene lost 6 bases and the J gene lost 7 bases, with 19 bases spanning the gap. The CDR3 extends over 15 amino acids. The CDR3 sequence is CASRATGTRGQPQHF. The DNA for the CDR3 is TGTGCCAGCAGGGCAACCGGGACCCGGGGACAGCCCCAGCATTTT.

This clonotype came up many times. The V and J genes are TRBV14 and TRBJ2-1; D perhaps matches TRBD2 (5 bases). From germline, CDR1 is SGHDN and CDR2 FVKESK. The length of the CDR3 is 11 residues. Between the trimmed V and J ends, which lost 3 bases and 9 bases, there was a span of 6 bases. This chain's CDR3 is CASSHEGEQFF. The CDR3 region has the DNA TGTGCCAGCAGCCATGAGGGTGAGCAGTTCTTC. The full variable domain, its missing parts supplied by reference TRBV14 and TRBJ2-1, is EAGVTQFPSHSVIEKGQTVTLRCDPISGHDNLYWYRRVMGKEIKFLLHFVKESKQDESGMPNNRFLAERTGGTYSTLKVQPAELEDSGVYFCASSHEGEQFFGPGTRLTVL.

In its sample, this clonotype was seen many times. J is TRBJ1-3 and V is TRBV12-3 or TRBV12-4; unclear D gene. The V gene lost 8 bases and the J gene lost 0 bases, with 8 bases spanning the gap. This CDR3 is built from 13 residues. The CDR3 reads CASGLSSGNTIYF. The CDR3 nucleotides read TGTGCCAGCGGGCTCTCCTCTGGAAACACCATATATTTT.

The chain combines TRBV15 with TRBJ2-2; TRBD1 matches at 9 bases. The germline gives CDR1 LNHNV, CDR2 YYDKDF (reference sequence). CDR3 length equals 15 residues. With 9 bases clipped from V and 1 base from J, the junction kept 6 bases outside the gene matches. The CDR3 DNA is TGTGCCACAGGAACAGGGGGCCGGAACACCGGGGAGCTGTTTTTT. It yields the protein CATGTGGRNTGELFF. Using reference TRBV15 and TRBJ2-2 for the parts outside the CDR3, the full variable domain is DAMVIQNPRYQVTQFGKPVTLSCSQTLNHNVMYWYQQKSSQAPKLLFHYYDKDFNNEADTPDNFQSRRPNTSFCFLDIRSPGLGDTAMYLCATGTGGRNTGELFFGEGSRLTVL.

This clonotype occurred a few times. This chain uses TRBV27 with TRBJ1-5, with TRBD1 matching over 10 bases. The CDR3 contains 14 residues. V was clipped by 6 bases and J by 5 bases; unmatched bases: 4. Germline assignment: CDR1 MNHEY and CDR2 SMNVEV (reference sequence). The CDR3 DNA follows: TGTGCCAGCAGCTACGGGACAGGGGATCAGCCCCAGCATTTT. Its translation: CASSYGTGDQPQHF.